This T cell receptor beta chain appears in the sequencing data of a study of T cell changes during pregnancy in multiple sclerosis. Trimming took off 3 bases at V and 3 bases at J, with 15 bases between the two ends. The germline CDR1 and CDR2 sequences are GTSNPN and SVGIG (reference sequence). The CDR3 contains 14 residues. This clone was found once. Clones were read by immunoSEQ multiplex PCR, and TCRdb kept only the in-frame ones, dropping some. The table has under 95,000 clones, 85% to 95% seen once. This TCR was sampled from a female donor with multiple sclerosis, enrolled in a pregnancy study. Source: peripheral blood, taken after pregnancy. The chain carries TRBV30 and TRBJ2-7; the D gene is possibly TRBD1 (5 bases). The CDR3, as DNA: TGTGCCTGGAGGTCCGATGGGGCTGACTACGAGCAGTACTTC. Residues: CAWRSDGADYEQYF.